These T cell receptor beta chains were read from a single sample in a study of shared clonotypes between healthy human individuals. Assay used: immunoSEQ multiplex PCR; TCRdb lists only in-frame clones, some missing. The sample includes fewer than 1 million clones, about 96% seen only once; the top ten take about 0.21%. Material: naive CD8+ T cells sorted from blood. Receptors were obtained from a man aged 25 to 40 in good health. Each CDR3 is given with its conserved first and last residue. Fields, in order: V gene, clone size, J gene, D gene, CDR3 protein, CDR3 DNA. The D gene is left open where the match is weak. The size of a clone is reported for some rows only, either as once, few or many, or as a class for expanded clones.

v_call: TRBV4-1; clone_size: -; j_call: TRBJ1-5; d_call: -; cdr3_aa: CASSQESPHDNQPQHF; cdr3_nt: TGCGCCAGCAGCCAAGAGTCTCCCCACGACAATCAGCCCCAGCATTTT
v_call: TRBV27; clone_size: -; j_call: TRBJ1-1; d_call: -; cdr3_aa: CASSLLGTEAFF; cdr3_nt: TGTGCCAGCAGTTTGTTGGGCACTGAAGCTTTCTTT
v_call: TRBV5-1; clone_size: -; j_call: TRBJ2-7; d_call: -; cdr3_aa: CASSWRVQEPYEQYF; cdr3_nt: TGCGCCAGCAGCTGGCGGGTGCAGGAGCCCTACGAGCAGTACTTC
v_call: TRBV5-4; clone_size: -; j_call: TRBJ2-2; d_call: -; cdr3_aa: CASSPGDTGELFF; cdr3_nt: TGTGCCAGCAGCCCGGGGGACACCGGGGAGCTGTTTTTT
v_call: TRBV13; clone_size: -; j_call: TRBJ2-1; d_call: TRBD2; cdr3_aa: CASSMVIAGPHNEQFF; cdr3_nt: TGTGCCAGCAGCATGGTAATAGCGGGCCCCCACAATGAGCAGTTCTTC
v_call: TRBV4-2; clone_size: -; j_call: TRBJ2-1; d_call: -; cdr3_aa: CASSYRGGYNEQFF; cdr3_nt: TGTGCCAGCAGCTATCGGGGCGGGTACAATGAGCAGTTCTTC
v_call: TRBV13; clone_size: -; j_call: TRBJ2-7; d_call: -; cdr3_aa: CANSATPSYEQYF; cdr3_nt: TGTGCCAACAGCGCGACTCCTTCCTACGAGCAGTACTTC
v_call: TRBV29-1; clone_size: once; j_call: TRBJ2-5; d_call: TRBD1; cdr3_aa: CSVEDPTGGAGTQYF; cdr3_nt: TGCAGCGTTGAAGACCCGACAGGGGGCGCAGGGACCCAGTACTTC
v_call: TRBV28; clone_size: -; j_call: TRBJ1-1; d_call: -; cdr3_aa: CASSPTTVARTEAFF; cdr3_nt: TGTGCCAGCAGTCCCACGACAGTCGCTCGCACTGAAGCTTTCTTT
v_call: TRBV29-1; clone_size: -; j_call: TRBJ2-2; d_call: -; cdr3_aa: CSVSLGAVTGELFF; cdr3_nt: TGCAGCGTTTCCCTGGGGGCTGTCACCGGGGAGCTGTTTTTT
v_call: TRBV4-2; clone_size: -; j_call: TRBJ2-3; d_call: -; cdr3_aa: CASSPRSSGTDTQYF; cdr3_nt: TGTGCCAGCAGCCCCCGGTCTAGCGGCACAGATACGCAGTATTTT
v_call: TRBV9; clone_size: -; j_call: TRBJ2-1; d_call: -; cdr3_aa: CASSQEAGSYNEQFF; cdr3_nt: TGTGCCAGCAGCCAGGAGGCGGGATCCTACAATGAGCAGTTCTTC
v_call: TRBV4-1; clone_size: -; j_call: TRBJ2-7; d_call: -; cdr3_aa: CASSQIQAYEQYF; cdr3_nt: TGCGCCAGCAGCCAAATACAAGCCTACGAGCAGTACTTC
v_call: TRBV14; clone_size: -; j_call: TRBJ2-7; d_call: -; cdr3_aa: CASSQDLSGEQYF; cdr3_nt: TGTGCCAGCAGCCAAGATTTGTCAGGGGAGCAGTACTTC
v_call: TRBV9; clone_size: -; j_call: TRBJ2-7; d_call: -; cdr3_aa: CASSVGSGAAYGQYF; cdr3_nt: TGTGCCAGCAGCGTAGGATCGGGAGCAGCCTACGGACAGTACTTC
v_call: TRBV23-1; clone_size: -; j_call: TRBJ2-5; d_call: -; cdr3_aa: CASKGLEGQTQYF; cdr3_nt: TGCGCCAGCAAGGGGTTGGAAGGGCAGACCCAGTACTTC
v_call: TRBV28; clone_size: -; j_call: TRBJ1-2; d_call: -; cdr3_aa: CASILTGRARNDGYTF; cdr3_nt: TGTGCCAGCATACTTACGGGCAGGGCGCGGAATGATGGCTACACCTTC
v_call: TRBV9; clone_size: -; j_call: TRBJ2-1; d_call: -; cdr3_aa: CASSVGVYNEQFF; cdr3_nt: TGTGCCAGCAGCGTAGGAGTCTACAATGAGCAGTTCTTC
v_call: TRBV7-9; clone_size: -; j_call: TRBJ2-7; d_call: TRBD1; cdr3_aa: CASSRRDSYEQYF; cdr3_nt: TGTGCCAGCAGCCGAAGGGACAGCTACGAGCAGTACTTC
v_call: TRBV5-4; clone_size: -; j_call: TRBJ1-1; d_call: -; cdr3_aa: CASSSDRRLNTEAFF; cdr3_nt: TGTGCCAGCAGCTCCGACAGACGATTGAACACTGAAGCTTTCTTT
v_call: TRBV30; clone_size: -; j_call: TRBJ2-2; d_call: -; cdr3_aa: CAWSVEAGELFF; cdr3_nt: TGTGCCTGGAGTGTAGAGGCCGGGGAGCTGTTTTTT
v_call: TRBV9; clone_size: -; j_call: TRBJ2-2; d_call: -; cdr3_aa: CASSLSRGGAGELFF; cdr3_nt: TGTGCCAGCAGCCTCAGTAGGGGAGGCGCCGGGGAGCTGTTTTTT
v_call: TRBV6-8; clone_size: -; j_call: TRBJ2-1; d_call: TRBD2; cdr3_aa: CASSPPHKAGAYNEQFF; cdr3_nt: TGTGCCAGCAGCCCACCACACAAAGCGGGAGCCTACAATGAGCAGTTCTTC
v_call: TRBV2; clone_size: -; j_call: TRBJ1-1; d_call: -; cdr3_aa: CASSGREAFF; cdr3_nt: TGTGCCAGCAGCGGCCGAGAAGCTTTCTTT
v_call: TRBV7-2; clone_size: -; j_call: TRBJ2-3; d_call: TRBD2; cdr3_aa: CASDFDREAHTDTQYF; cdr3_nt: TGTGCCAGCGACTTCGATCGGGAGGCCCACACAGATACGCAGTATTTT
v_call: TRBV9; clone_size: -; j_call: TRBJ1-2; d_call: TRBD1; cdr3_aa: CASSRDSYGYTF; cdr3_nt: TGTGCCAGCAGCCGGGACAGCTATGGCTACACCTTC
v_call: TRBV5-1; clone_size: -; j_call: TRBJ2-7; d_call: TRBD1; cdr3_aa: CASSAWDRGFGEQYF; cdr3_nt: TGCGCCAGCAGCGCCTGGGACAGGGGGTTTGGCGAGCAGTACTTC
v_call: TRBV10-3; clone_size: -; j_call: TRBJ2-7; d_call: -; cdr3_aa: CAISDFGQTGLYEQYF; cdr3_nt: TGTGCCATCAGTGACTTCGGACAGACCGGGTTGTACGAGCAGTACTTC
v_call: TRBV7-9; clone_size: -; j_call: TRBJ2-7; d_call: -; cdr3_aa: CASSLAMGEQYF; cdr3_nt: TGTGCCAGCAGCTTAGCGATGGGCGAGCAGTACTTC
v_call: TRBV6-1; clone_size: -; j_call: TRBJ2-7; d_call: -; cdr3_aa: CASSGTSPYEQYF; cdr3_nt: TGTGCCAGCAGTGGAACATCCCCCTACGAGCAGTACTTC
v_call: TRBV2; clone_size: -; j_call: TRBJ2-3; d_call: TRBD2; cdr3_aa: CASSEPRLAGVRDTQYF; cdr3_nt: TGTGCCAGCAGTGAACCACGACTAGCGGGAGTCAGGGATACGCAGTATTTT
v_call: TRBV6-5; clone_size: -; j_call: TRBJ2-2; d_call: -; cdr3_aa: CASRTGSGGELFF; cdr3_nt: TGTGCCAGCAGGACAGGTTCGGGCGGGGAGCTGTTTTTT
v_call: TRBV12-5; clone_size: -; j_call: TRBJ2-2; d_call: -; cdr3_aa: CASGLVVTRANTGELFF; cdr3_nt: TGTGCTAGTGGTTTGGTTGTTACGAGGGCGAACACCGGGGAGCTGTTTTTT
v_call: TRBV7-8; clone_size: -; j_call: TRBJ2-7; d_call: -; cdr3_aa: CASSRPLGPSYEQYF; cdr3_nt: TGTGCCAGCAGCCGCCCGCTGGGTCCTTCTTACGAGCAGTACTTC
v_call: TRBV7-9; clone_size: -; j_call: TRBJ1-1; d_call: -; cdr3_aa: CASSLVGMNTEAFF; cdr3_nt: TGTGCCAGCAGCTTAGTCGGGATGAACACTGAAGCTTTCTTT
v_call: TRBV4-1; clone_size: -; j_call: TRBJ2-7; d_call: TRBD2; cdr3_aa: CASSQGSGRGEQYF; cdr3_nt: TGCGCCAGCAGCCAGGGTAGCGGGAGGGGAGAGCAGTACTTC
v_call: TRBV5-1; clone_size: -; j_call: TRBJ2-7; d_call: TRBD1; cdr3_aa: CASSLVRGREQYF; cdr3_nt: TGCGCCAGCAGCTTGGTTAGGGGGCGCGAGCAGTACTTC
v_call: TRBV6-5; clone_size: -; j_call: TRBJ1-2; d_call: -; cdr3_aa: CASSHRRGDYGYTF; cdr3_nt: TGTGCCAGCAGTCACAGACGTGGGGACTATGGCTACACCTTC
v_call: TRBV1; clone_size: -; j_call: TRBJ2-2; d_call: -; cdr3_aa: CTSSQVLVQAHNTGELFF; cdr3_nt: TGCACCAGCAGCCAAGTCCTGGTTCAAGCGCACAACACCGGGGAGCTGTTTTTT
v_call: TRBV4-3; clone_size: once; j_call: TRBJ1-1; d_call: TRBD1; cdr3_aa: CASSPFSAGGRGNTEAFF; cdr3_nt: TGCGCCAGCAGTCCGTTCTCGGCAGGGGGCCGGGGGAACACTGAAGCTTTCTTT
v_call: TRBV27; clone_size: -; j_call: TRBJ2-7; d_call: -; cdr3_aa: CASSLGVAYEQYF; cdr3_nt: TGTGCCAGCAGTTTAGGAGTCGCCTACGAGCAGTACTTC
v_call: TRBV11-2; clone_size: -; j_call: TRBJ2-1; d_call: TRBD1; cdr3_aa: CASSLTGVGYNEQFF; cdr3_nt: TGTGCCAGCAGTCTCACAGGGGTCGGCTACAATGAGCAGTTCTTC